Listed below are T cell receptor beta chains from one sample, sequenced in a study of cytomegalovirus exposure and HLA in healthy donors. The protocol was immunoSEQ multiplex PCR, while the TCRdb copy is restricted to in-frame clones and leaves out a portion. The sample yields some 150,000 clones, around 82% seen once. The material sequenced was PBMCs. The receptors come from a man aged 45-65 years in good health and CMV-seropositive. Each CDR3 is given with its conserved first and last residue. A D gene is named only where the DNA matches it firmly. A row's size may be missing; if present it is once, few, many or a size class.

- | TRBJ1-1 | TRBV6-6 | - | CASSYPTTGKNTEAFF | TGTGCCAGCAGTTACCCGACTACAGGGAAGAACACTGAAGCTTTCTTT
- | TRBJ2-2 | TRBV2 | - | CASSPDRPANTGELFF | TGTGCCAGCAGCCCCGACAGACCAGCGAACACCGGGGAGCTGTTTTTT
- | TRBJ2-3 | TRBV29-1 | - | CSVDPRGDTQYF | TGCAGCGTTGATCCCCGGGGAGATACGCAGTATTTT
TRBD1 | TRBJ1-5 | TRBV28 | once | CASSLAGQGALSNQPQHF | TGTGCCAGCAGTTTAGCCGGACAGGGGGCGCTGAGCAATCAGCCCCAGCATTTT
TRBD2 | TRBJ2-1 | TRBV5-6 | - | CASSLRTSGRARDEQFF | TGTGCCAGCAGCTTGCGGACTAGCGGGAGGGCCCGGGATGAGCAGTTCTTC
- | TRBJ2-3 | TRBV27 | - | CAARTGSTDTQYF | TGTGCCGCCAGGACGGGAAGCACAGATACGCAGTATTTT
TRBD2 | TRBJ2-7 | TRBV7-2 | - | CASSLGRGDYEQYF | TGTGCCAGCAGCTTAGGGCGGGGGGACTACGAGCAGTACTTC
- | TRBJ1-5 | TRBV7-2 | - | CASSLAIGAYSNQPQHF | TGTGCCAGCAGCTTAGCGATAGGGGCCTATAGCAATCAGCCCCAGCATTTT
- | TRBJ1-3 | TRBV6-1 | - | CASSEGARGNTIYF | TGTGCCAGCAGTGAGGGGGCGCGGGGAAACACCATATATTTT
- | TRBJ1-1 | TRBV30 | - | CAWRAYLSGPGVAFF | TGTGCCTGGAGGGCCTACCTGAGCGGACCTGGAGTGGCTTTCTTT
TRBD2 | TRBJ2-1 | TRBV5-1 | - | CASSFGVVRLAGPNEQFF | TGCGCCAGCAGCTTTGGAGTTGTAAGACTAGCGGGACCCAATGAGCAGTTCTTC
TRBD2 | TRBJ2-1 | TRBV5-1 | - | CASSYGTSGYNEQFF | TGCGCCAGCAGCTACGGGACTAGCGGCTACAATGAGCAGTTCTTC
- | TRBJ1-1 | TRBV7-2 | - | CASSLTGPEGEAFF | TGTGCCAGCAGCTTAACCGGGCCGGAGGGTGAAGCTTTCTTT
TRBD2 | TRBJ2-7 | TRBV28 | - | CASIPLPHLAGVTYEQYF | TGTGCCAGCATCCCACTTCCCCATCTAGCGGGAGTGACCTACGAGCAGTACTTC
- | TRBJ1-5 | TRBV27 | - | CASSLTGREQPQHF | TGTGCCAGCAGTTTAACGGGCAGGGAACAGCCCCAGCATTTT
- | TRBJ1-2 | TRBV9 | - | CASSVAGQGTYGGYTF | TGTGCCAGCAGCGTAGCTGGGCAGGGCACCTATGGTGGCTACACCTTC
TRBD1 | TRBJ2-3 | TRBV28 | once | CASSYDRGRSLGWRDTQYF | TGTGCCAGCAGTTATGACAGGGGGCGTTCCCTGGGATGGAGAGATACGCAGTATTTT
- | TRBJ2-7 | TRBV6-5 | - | CASSIGESSYEQYF | TGTGCCAGCAGCATTGGGGAGAGCTCCTACGAGCAGTACTTC
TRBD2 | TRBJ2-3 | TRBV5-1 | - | CASSFGSGGTDTQYF | TGCGCCAGCAGCTTCGGTAGCGGGGGCACAGATACGCAGTATTTT
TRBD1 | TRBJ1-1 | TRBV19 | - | CASSPWTGGDTEAFF | TGTGCCAGTAGCCCTTGGACAGGGGGCGACACTGAAGCTTTCTTT
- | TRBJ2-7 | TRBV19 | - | CASKSQGSEQYF | TGTGCCAGTAAGTCACAGGGTTCCGAGCAGTACTTC
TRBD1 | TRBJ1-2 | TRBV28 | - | CASVTGNYGYTF | TGTGCCAGCGTGACAGGGAACTATGGCTACACCTTC
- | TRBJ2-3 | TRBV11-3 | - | CASSLYTDTQYF | TGTGCCAGCAGCTTGTACACAGATACGCAGTATTTT
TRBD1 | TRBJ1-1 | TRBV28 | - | CASTWTGGRAEAFF | TGTGCCAGCACCTGGACAGGGGGTAGGGCTGAAGCTTTCTTT
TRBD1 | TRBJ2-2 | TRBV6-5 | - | CASSYDRVRKTGELFF | TGTGCCAGCAGTTACGACAGGGTAAGGAAAACCGGGGAGCTGTTTTTT
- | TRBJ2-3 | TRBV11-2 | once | CASSLGGGLDHTQYF | TGTGCCAGCAGCTTAGGTGGCGGGTTAGATCATACGCAGTATTTT
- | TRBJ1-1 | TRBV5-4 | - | CASSTGGRNMNTEAFF | TGTGCCAGCAGCACCGGAGGTAGGAACATGAACACTGAAGCTTTCTTT
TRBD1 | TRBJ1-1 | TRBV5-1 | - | CASRRQGLSSSPEAFF | TGCGCCAGCAGACGACAGGGTTTGTCCTCTTCTCCTGAAGCTTTCTTT
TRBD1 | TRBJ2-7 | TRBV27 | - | CASSGQGNRRTYEQYF | TGTGCCAGCAGCGGACAGGGAAATAGGAGAACCTACGAGCAGTACTTC
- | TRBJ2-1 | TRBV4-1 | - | CASSQEFRAYNEQFF | TGCGCCAGCAGCCAAGAGTTCAGGGCCTACAATGAGCAGTTCTTC
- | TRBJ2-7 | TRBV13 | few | CASSPAGPYEQYF | TGTGCCAGCAGCCCGGCTGGGCCCTACGAGCAGTACTTC
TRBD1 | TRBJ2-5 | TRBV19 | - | CASSIGPGQGDYF | TGTGCCAGTAGTATAGGACCGGGACAGGGAGACTACTTC
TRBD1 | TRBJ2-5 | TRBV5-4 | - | CASSLWTGRGTQYF | TGTGCCAGCAGCTTGTGGACAGGCAGGGGGACCCAGTACTTC
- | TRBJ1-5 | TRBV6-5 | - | CASSSTGTNQPQHF | TGTGCCAGCAGTTCCACAGGGACCAATCAGCCCCAGCATTTT
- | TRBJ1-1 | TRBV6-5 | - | CASSYNSRQPEAFF | TGTGCCAGCAGTTACAACAGCCGACAGCCTGAAGCTTTCTTT
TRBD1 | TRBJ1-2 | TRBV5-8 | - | CASTRRTGGGGYTF | TGTGCCAGCACCCGACGGACAGGGGGCGGTGGCTACACCTTC
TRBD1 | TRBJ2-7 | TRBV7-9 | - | CASRDRGYEQYF | TGTGCCAGCAGAGACAGGGGCTACGAGCAGTACTTC
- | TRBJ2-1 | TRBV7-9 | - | CASSLAGGTYNEQFF | TGTGCCAGCAGCTTAGCGGGGGGTACCTACAATGAGCAGTTCTTC
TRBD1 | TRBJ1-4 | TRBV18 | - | CASSQAGTGGEKLFF | TGTGCCAGCTCACAGGCCGGGACAGGTGGTGAAAAACTGTTTTTT
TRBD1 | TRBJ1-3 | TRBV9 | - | CASSEPDRGRRNTIYF | TGTGCCAGCAGCGAACCTGACAGGGGTCGAAGAAACACCATATATTTT
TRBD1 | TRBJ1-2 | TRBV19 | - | CASSIEAQTGTGTYGYTF | TGTGCCAGTAGTATCGAAGCTCAGACCGGGACAGGGACCTATGGCTACACCTTC
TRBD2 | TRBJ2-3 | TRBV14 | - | CASSQRAGYGTDTQYF | TGTGCCAGCAGCCAGAGAGCGGGATACGGCACAGATACGCAGTATTTT
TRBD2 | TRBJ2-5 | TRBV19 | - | CASSSRVAGVQETQYF | TGTGCCAGTAGTTCCCGGGTAGCGGGAGTTCAAGAGACCCAGTACTTC
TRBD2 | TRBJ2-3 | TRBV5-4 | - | CASSWGTSGATTDTQYF | TGTGCCAGCAGCTGGGGGACTAGCGGGGCAACCACAGATACGCAGTATTTT
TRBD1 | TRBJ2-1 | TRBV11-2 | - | CASSARTGANNEQFF | TGTGCCAGCAGCGCCCGGACAGGGGCGAACAATGAGCAGTTCTTC
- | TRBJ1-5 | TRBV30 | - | CAWSDSFNQPQHF | TGTGCCTGGAGTGACAGTTTCAATCAGCCCCAGCATTTT
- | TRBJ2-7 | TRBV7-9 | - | CASSGEGSYEQYF | TGTGCCAGCAGCGGAGAGGGCTCCTACGAGCAGTACTTC
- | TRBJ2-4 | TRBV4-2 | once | CASSQVADLAKNSQYF | TGTGCCAGCAGCCAAGTAGCGGATCTAGCCAAAAACAGTCAGTACTTC
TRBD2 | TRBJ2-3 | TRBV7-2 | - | CASSTHRLAEPTDTQYF | TGTGCCAGCAGCACCCACCGACTAGCGGAGCCCACAGATACGCAGTATTTT
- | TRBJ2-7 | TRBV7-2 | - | CASSPSVNNYEQYF | TGTGCCAGCAGCCCGTCAGTGAACAACTACGAGCAGTACTTC
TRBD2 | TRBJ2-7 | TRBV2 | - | CASTRERASGYEQYF | TGTGCCAGCACTCGCGAGAGGGCTAGCGGATACGAGCAGTACTTC
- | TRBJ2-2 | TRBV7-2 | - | CASRTPNRELFF | TGTGCCAGCAGGACACCTAACCGGGAGCTGTTTTTT
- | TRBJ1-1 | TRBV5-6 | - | CASSPPNSEAFF | TGTGCCAGCAGCCCGCCAAACAGTGAAGCTTTCTTT
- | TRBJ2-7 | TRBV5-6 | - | CASSLGRGSYEQYF | TGTGCCAGCAGCCTGGGTAGGGGCTCCTACGAGCAGTACTTC
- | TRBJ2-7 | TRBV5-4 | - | CASSLTGGVSSEQYF | TGTGCCAGCAGCTTGACGGGCGGGGTGTCCTCCGAGCAGTACTTC
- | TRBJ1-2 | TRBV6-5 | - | CASSYAPGNYGYTF | TGTGCCAGCAGTTACGCGCCGGGGAACTATGGCTACACCTTC
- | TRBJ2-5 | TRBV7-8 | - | CASSLNTGGGETQYF | TGTGCCAGCAGCTTAAATACAGGGGGGGGAGAGACCCAGTACTTC
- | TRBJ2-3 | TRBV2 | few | CASSVSRLGADTQYF | TGTGCCAGCTCAGTTTCCCGACTAGGGGCAGATACGCAGTATTTT
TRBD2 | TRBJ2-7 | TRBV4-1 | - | CASSQTSGRANDEQYF | TGCGCCAGCAGCCAAACTAGCGGGAGGGCCAACGACGAGCAGTACTTC
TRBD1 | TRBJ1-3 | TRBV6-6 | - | CASNAPGGSGNTIYF | TGTGCCAGCAACGCCCCAGGGGGGTCTGGAAACACCATATATTTT